Sequencing of this T cell receptor beta chain was carried out in a study of T-cell memory formation after mild COVID-19 (dated by TCRdb to the early 2020s). Broadly, across the study: TCR sequence clusters from the two donors were found to be largely donor specific. Longitudinal TCRalpha and TCRbeta repertoire sequencing tracked T-cell clones expanding and contracting after mild COVID-19 in a couple of donors. The cohort was made up of two young adult volunteers, one female and one male, who were previously healthy. Paper-wide results and their limitations: From day 15 to 85, contracting clones showed balanced CD4/CD8 phenotypes, whereas a second wave of clones that expanded from day 15 to 37 leaned towards CD4+. The detection of some responding clones in pre-infection memory suggests that pre-existing cross-reactive memory T cells joined the SARS-CoV-2 response. Whether the second-wave clones peaking on day 37 were SARS-CoV-2 specific was not confirmed. Only two mild cases were covered by the study, and larger cohorts that include severe cases with pre-infection samples were considered necessary. Contracting CD4+ clones appeared mostly in the CM and EM memory subsets, whereas CD8+ clones were enriched in EMRA.

Ficoll-Paque density gradient centrifugation was the method used to isolate PBMCs. CDR1 and CDR2 were assigned from the germline V gene as MDHEN and SYDVKM. The CDR3 sequence holds 16 residues, the cysteine and phenylalanine included. Of all the DNA, just the CDR3 is kept, 48 bases in frame from base 1. V loses 2 bases, J loses 6 bases, and the germline ends lie 17 bases apart. Sequencer: Illumina NovaSeq 6000. TCRalpha and TCRbeta cDNA libraries were built by 5'RACE with constant-segment primers, adding sample barcodes and unique molecular identifiers. RNA was extracted from every sample with Trizol reagent. Amplification of the libraries took two PCR steps, and the second step added a second sample barcode plus Illumina TruSeq adapters. Libraries were sequenced on an Illumina NovaSeq with 2 x 150 bp paired-end reads. The study's processing was this. Demultiplexing of reads and collapsing into UMI-guided consensus sequences were performed with migec v1.2.7. Using mixcr v2.1.11, UMI consensuses were aligned to TRA and TRB V and J templates and then assembled into clonotypes. A clonotype was counted as expanded or contracted only if both edgeR and NoisET called the change significant, with noise models trained on biological replicates. For edgeR calls, a false discovery rate-adjusted p below 0.01 and a log2 fold-change threshold of 1 were applied. As an exploratory analysis of dynamics, max-normalized trajectories of the 1000 most abundant clonotypes were examined with PCA combined with hierarchical clustering. Separately sequenced CD4+ and CD8+ repertoires were used to assign the CD4 or CD8 phenotype of responding clones. TCRdb cleaned the public reads at Q25 with fastp, built clones with MiXCR and kept in-frame beta chains. Identical CDR3 protein sequences are pooled into one entry, listed with their most common genes and DNA. TCRdb's processing, not the authors' own work, is the source of the V and J calls. This sample is represented by some 350,000 distinct CDR3 sequences; more than 15% of them were singletons. The top ten clonotypes cover 20% to 25% of the sample.

Notes on this clonotype: The target of this receptor is not known. No much larger clone exists at a distance of one base, and base qualities are not known.

The rearranged chain carries TRBV28 and TRBJ1-5, with TRBD1 tentatively as D gene (5 bases match). This sequence was found in a man aged 18 to 29 who had mild COVID-19 (a few samples of this study predate the infection). The sample titles of this study are shuffled in the database, so cell type and time point are left out; the donor was told from shared clones. Sequenced material: PBMCs or a T cell subset sorted from them (not recorded which). Here the CDR3 is given as CASSLPWAGYRQPQHF. The DNA sequence reads TGTGCCAGCAGTTTACCCTGGGCAGGGTATCGTCAGCCCCAGCATTTT.